This paragraph covers one T cell receptor (beta chain) sequence. Antigen: not known. This sample was taken from a study of cytomegalovirus exposure and HLA in healthy donors. Study findings and constraints: In a later analysis, TCR beta V- and J-gene trimming was associated with a missense DCLRE1C variant. CMV serostatus was the only recorded immune exposure for donors.

The CDR3 sequence is 14 residues long. Trimming took 1 base from V and 10 from J, leaving 14 bases between them. Germline V CDR1 and CDR2: MGHDK, SYGVNS. Primers: 60 Vbeta forward and 13 Jbeta reverse. Original processing methods: Some 10 million of the 75 million to 95 million unique TCR beta chains counted in a later analysis were shared. TCRdb keeps only in-frame clones here, not all; method: immunoSEQ multiplex PCR. The V and J calls and clone size are taken from that table; D and trimming were inferred from the DNA. This sample's table reports around 45,000 clones. Specimen: PBMCs. V is TRBV25-1 and J is TRBJ1-5; the D gene is possibly TRBD1 (5 bases). The source is a male donor in good health and CMV-seronegative. CDR3 sequence reads: CASSESTEISPQHF. The CDR3 bases are TGTGCCAGCAGTGAATCGACAGAAATCAGCCCCCAGCATTTT.